Below, one TCR beta chain is given with its context. Libraries were prepared by immunoSEQ multiplex PCR; TCRdb keeps only in-frame clonotypes and omits some of them. The table records about 320,000 clones, 70% to 90% of them present only once. The sample is drawn from a study of blood T cell repertoires in COVID-19. Study background: Sample material is recorded as cDNA or gDNA derived from T cells, B-cell-depleted T cells, or PBMCs.

This CDR3 comprises 16 residues. Germline CDR1 reads LNHDA; CDR2 reads SQIVND (reference sequence). Trimming removed 5 bases at V and 7 bases at J, with 20 bases between. The V and J genes are TRBV19 and TRBJ1-4, with D maybe TRBD1 (5 bases). The material sequenced was PBMCs or T cells enriched from blood (not recorded which). The receptor's source is a woman under 40 who had recovered from COVID-19. For the CDR3, the DNA is TGTGCCAGTAGTTCCCCGGGCAGGGCGGACGGTGAAAAACTGTTTTTT. Its protein product is CASSSPGRADGEKLFF.